This T cell receptor (beta chain) is from a study of T cells in localized non-small cell lung cancer. The CDR3 loop spans 14 amino acids. Germline trimming cut 7 bases from V and 4 bases from J; bases unmatched to any gene: 2. Germline V gives CDR1 SNHLY, CDR2 FYNNEI. Repertoires were generated with immunoSEQ multiplex PCR, while TCRdb's copy carries only in-frame clones and drops some. The sample carries around 24,000 clones, 89% recorded once. As regards this clone: The sample carries other DNA sequences with the same CDR3.

The sequences come from peripheral blood, collected before any cancer treatment. The chain combines TRBV2 with TRBJ2-1; the match to TRBD2 covers 12 bases. This TCR came from a man between 40 and 69 years old with stage I squamous cell lung carcinoma. The CDR3 is CASNGLAGYNEQFF. CDR3 nucleotides: TGTGCCAGCAATGGACTAGCGGGGTACAATGAGCAGTTCTTC.